The entry that follows covers one T cell receptor (beta chain) sequence. Its antigen is as yet unknown. Looked up from germline, CDR1 is MNHNS and CDR2 is SASEGT. This CDR3 contains 14 residues. The data originate from a study of T cells expressing NK-cell markers. Study information: Seven of the eight sequenced donors were classified as HCMV-seropositive, and one was classified as seronegative.

The cDNA for TCR beta came from 5'RACE template switching with UMIs. TCRdb reanalyzed the 5' RACE reads and collapses them to one entry per CDR3 protein, without DNA. Its clone listing holds some 410,000 distinct CDR3 sequences. Study findings and constraints: Expanded NKG2C+ T cell clones were not confirmed as HCMV-specific.

The sample consisted of blood T cells: a sorted CD56 or NKG2C T cell subset, CD4+ or CD8+ T cells, or bulk PBMC T cells (not recorded which). This chain connects TRBV6-1 to TRBJ1-1. The receptor was derived from a woman aged 18 to 75 in good health. CDR3 sequence reads: CASSHRREGPEAFF.